These 32 T cell receptor beta chains originate from one sample sequenced in a study of regulatory T cells in long-lasting Graves disease. Time point of the sample: newly diagnosed GD, antithyroid drugs for less than 3 months. Extracted PBMC RNA gave rise to the TCR library. Investigators prepared the TCR beta libraries by applying iRepertoire HTBI primers and Arm-PCR of CDR3 regions. TCRdb processed the multiplex PCR reads anew with MiXCR; each CDR3 protein has one entry. The sample includes about 220,000 distinct CDR3 sequences, around 18% of them seen just once. Specimen: peripheral blood mononuclear cells (PBMCs), collected at new diagnosis, from a patient treated with antithyroid drugs. The source is a female donor with Graves disease.

This clonotype was counted a few times. The chain is built from TRBV29-1 and TRBJ2-7; D may be TRBD1 (5 bases). CDR3 size: 13 residues. V dropped 6 bases and J dropped 0 bases, with 12 bases sitting between them. Germline values: CDR1 SQVTM, CDR2 ANQGSEA. Written as DNA, the CDR3 is TGCAGCGTCGGACATCTGAGCTCCTACGAGCAGTACTTC. It translates to CSVGHLSSYEQYF.

This sequence joins TRBV24-1 and TRBJ2-1; TRBD1 is a possible D gene (5 bases). Germline CDR1 reads KGHDR; CDR2 reads SFDVKD. CDR3 length: 13 amino acids. V was clipped by 4 bases and J by 10 bases, with 13 bases between them. CDR3 coding DNA: TGTGCCACCAGTGAGGTCAGCTCAGGGGAGCAGTTCTTC. It codes for CATSEVSSGEQFF.

This sequence joins TRBV28 and TRBJ2-1, with 7 bases lining up with TRBD1. The CDR3 is 16 residues long. The junction had 21 bases not matched to a gene; V was cut back by 11 bases and J by 8 bases. Per the germline V gene, CDR1 is MDHEN and CDR2 is SYDVKM. In DNA, the CDR3 is TGTGCCCAGGGAAACAGGGGAAGTAATACATTCCATGAGCAGTTCTTC. Its protein is CAQGNRGSNTFHEQFF.

The sample holds many counts of this clonotype. J is TRBJ2-1 and V is TRBV7-8; 8 bases agree with TRBD1. Losses at the gene ends were 7 bases for V and 5 bases for J; bases not matched to a gene: 7. Germline CDR1 reads SGHVS; CDR2 reads FQNEAQ. There are 14 residues in the CDR3. CDR3 DNA sequence: TGTGCCAGCAACATTGGACAGGGTAACAATGAGCAGTTCTTC. This codes for CASNIGQGNNEQFF.

This clonotype came up many times. The chain joins TRBV7-2 to TRBJ1-4; 9 positions agree with TRBD1. The CDR3 is 15 amino acids. Germline CDR1 SGHTA, CDR2 FQGNSA. V was clipped by 5 bases and J by 9 bases; unmatched bases: 10. CDR3 loop: CASSDSGTGPKKLFF. The CDR3 DNA is TGTGCCAGCAGCGACTCCGGGACAGGGCCGAAAAAACTGTTTTTT.

This clonotype was picked up many times. V usage is TRBV20-1 and J usage is TRBJ2-5, with a weak D call TRBD1 (8 bases). Germline-derived CDR1 and CDR2 are DFQATT and SNEGSKA (reference sequence). Trimming took 0 bases from V and 7 from J, leaving 12 bases between them. The CDR3 extends over 13 amino acids. The CDR3 nucleotides read TGCAGTGCTAGAGAACAGGGGGGGGGGACCCAGTACTTC. It codes for CSAREQGGGTQYF.

This clonotype was detected only a few times. The genes are TRBV19 and TRBJ2-7, with 7 positions matching TRBD1. Germline V gene sequence: CDR1 LNHDA, CDR2 SQIVND (reference sequence). V was clipped by 8 bases and J by 3 bases; unmatched bases: 4. This CDR3 region has 12 residues. As DNA, the CDR3 is TGTGCCAGTCGAGACAGGGACTACGAGCAGTACTTC. Translating gives CASRDRDYEQYF.

This clonotype was seen many times. This chain connects TRBV19 to TRBJ2-7, with TRBD1 matching over 9 bases. The germline gives CDR1 LNHDA, CDR2 SQIVND (reference sequence). This CDR3 is built from 15 residues. With 2 bases clipped from V and 1 base from J, the junction kept 3 bases outside the gene matches. The CDR3 DNA sequence: TGTGCCAGTAGTATACCGACAGGGGGGTCCTACGAGCAGTACTTC. This sequence encodes CASSIPTGGSYEQYF.

In the case of this clonotype: An end of the junction does not agree with germline; a read error may underlie this. The chain recombines TRBV20-1 with TRBJ2-5; tentative D call: TRBD1 (5 bases). Germline CDR1 reads DFQATT; CDR2 reads SNEGSKA (reference sequence). CDR3 size: 17 residues. The CDR3 DNA reads TGCAGTGCTAGTGCTCCGAGAACAGGTCAGGCCCCAGAGACCCAGTGCTTC. It codes for CSASAPRTGQAPETQCF.

The table lists this clonotype with many counts. V usage is TRBV20-1 and J usage is TRBJ2-3; 9 bases are shared with TRBD1. V lost 6 bases and J lost 2; bases outside the gene matches: 9. The germline gives CDR1 DFQATT, CDR2 SNEGSKA (reference sequence). The CDR3 runs 15 residues. The CDR3 DNA follows: TGCAGTGCGAAGGGACAGGGCTATTCCACAGATACGCAGTATTTT. This gives the protein CSAKGQGYSTDTQYF.

A remark on this clonotype: A read error may be the cause here, since a much bigger clone is one base away. The chain combines TRBV7-6 with TRBJ1-6; TRBD1 might be the D (5 bases). Germline-derived CDR1 and CDR2 are SGHVS and FNYEAQ. This CDR3 is built from 14 residues. The CDR3 reads CASSLAGHNPPLHF. CDR3 nucleotides: TGTGCCAGCAGCTTAGCCGGACATAATCCACCCCTCCACTTT.

There are many counts of this clonotype. V usage is TRBV20-1 and J usage is TRBJ2-2; 7 nucleotides agree with TRBD2. This CDR3 contains 14 residues. Germline V gene data show CDR1 as DFQATT and CDR2 as SNEGSKA (reference sequence). V lost 3 bases to trimming and J lost 1 base; unmatched junction nucleotides: 2. CDR3 protein: CSASLAGNTGELFF. CDR3 coding DNA: TGCAGTGCTAGTTTAGCGGGGAACACCGGGGAGCTGTTTTTT.

The chain uses TRBV20-1 and TRBJ2-6; possibly TRBD2 for D (6 bases). The CDR3 sequence is 15 residues long. Germline V CDR1 and CDR2: DFQATT, SNEGSKA (reference sequence). V dropped 5 bases and J dropped 4 bases, with 15 bases sitting between them. The CDR3 here is CSASHAGSGANVLTF. DNA of the CDR3: TGCAGTGCTTCCCACGCGGGGAGCGGGGCCAACGTCCTGACTTTC.

This clonotype showed up many times. The chain has TRBV11-2 and TRBJ2-1; TRBD1 might be the D (5 bases). The V end was cut by 5 bases, the J end by 4 bases, with 12 bases between. Per the germline V gene, CDR1 is SGHAT and CDR2 is FQNNGV. CDR3 length: 14 amino acids. CDR3 residues: CASSTHTGYNEQFF. The CDR3 DNA is TGTGCCAGCAGCACCCACACAGGTTACAATGAGCAGTTCTTC.

This clonotype was observed at least ten times. CDR3 amino acids: CASSLKVVGIEQFF. CDR3 DNA: TGTGCCAGCAGCTTAAAGGTGGTGGGCATTGAGCAGTTCTTC. The gene calls are TRBV7-3 and TRBJ2-1, with D uncertain. Germline loops: CDR1 SGHTA, CDR2 FQGTGA. CDR3 length: 14 residues. Trimming removed 1 base at V and 9 bases at J, with 13 bases between. The whole variable domain, remainder taken from reference TRBV7-3 and TRBJ2-1, is GAGVSQTPSNKVTEKGKYVELRCDPISGHTALYWYRQSLGQGPEFLIYFQGTGAADDSGLPNDRFFAVRPEGSVSTLKIQRTERGDSAVYLCASSLKVVGIEQFFGPGTRLTVL.

At least ten counts were recorded for this clonotype. V gene TRBV7-9 combines with J gene TRBJ1-1; 8 nucleotides line up with TRBD1. The trim removed 5 bases at V and 4 bases at J, leaving 6 bases unmatched. Germline V CDR1 and CDR2: SEHNR, FQNEAQ (reference sequence). CDR3 length: 14 amino acids. CDR3 sequence: CASSPRGLSTEAFF. The CDR3 DNA is TGTGCCAGCAGCCCCAGGGGGCTAAGCACTGAAGCTTTCTTT.

The chain combines TRBV11-2 with TRBJ2-3; either TRBD1 or TRBD2 may supply D (5 bases each). This CDR3 comprises 16 residues. Germline V CDR1 and CDR2: SGHAT, FQNNGV. Trimming removed 1 base from V and 1 base from J, with 12 bases in between. CDR3 sequence: CASSLALGAGTDTQYF. The CDR3 bases are TGTGCCAGCAGCTTAGCCCTCGGGGCGGGCACAGATACGCAGTATTTT.

This clonotype was seen a few times. J is TRBJ2-2 and V is TRBV6-1; D call uncertain. Germline V gene lookup returns CDR1 MNHNS and CDR2 SASEGT. V was clipped by 5 bases and J by 7 bases, with 8 bases between them. CDR3 size: 12 residues. The DNA for the CDR3 is TGTGCCAGCAGTCAACCCGGCGGGGAGCTGTTTTTT. It encodes CASSQPGGELFF.

This clonotype was counted only a few times. This chain connects TRBV28 to TRBJ2-7, with unresolved D. V lost 3 bases and J 3 bases, leaving 15 bases between the germline ends. This CDR3 has 15 amino acids. Germline V gene data show CDR1 as MDHEN and CDR2 as SYDVKM. CDR3 nucleotide sequence: TGTGCCAGCAGTTTCTCCCCCGGACGGAACTACGAGCAGTACTTC. Its protein is CASSFSPGRNYEQYF.

This chain uses TRBV11-3 with TRBJ2-7, with 10 bases aligning to TRBD2. Germline V gene data show CDR1 as SGHNT and CDR2 as YENEEA. The length of the CDR3 is 16 residues. V lost 5 bases, J lost 0 bases, and 7 bases stayed unmatched. The CDR3, as DNA: TGTGCCAGCAGCCCCTCACTAGCGGGATCCTCCTACGAGCAGTACTTC. Amino acid sequence: CASSPSLAGSSYEQYF.

With regard to this clonotype: With only one base between it and a far larger clone, this is likely a read error. The chain's CDR3 is CASSLRISRTDTQYF. In nucleotides, the CDR3 is TGTGCCAGCAGCTTACGGATTTCTCGCACAGATACGCAGTATTTT. The genes are TRBV12-3 or TRBV12-4 and TRBJ2-3; no definite D call. V dropped 6 bases and J dropped 1 base, with 14 bases sitting between them. CDR3 length equals 15 residues.

This clonotype was counted many times. The chain combines TRBV6-1 with TRBJ2-2; D is ambiguous. The CDR3 spans 14 residues. Trimming removed 6 bases from V and 3 bases from J, with 11 bases in between. Germline CDR1 reads MNHNS; CDR2 reads SASEGT. The CDR3 protein is CASSLDTDTGELFF. The CDR3 coding sequence is TGTGCCAGCAGCCTTGACACAGACACCGGGGAGCTGTTTTTT.

The sample holds many counts of this clonotype. CDR3 DNA: TGTGCCAGCAGTGATCAACAGGGGGCTAACTATGGCTACACCTTC. This translates into CASSDQQGANYGYTF. This chain joins TRBV2 and TRBJ1-2; 8 bases fit TRBD1. CDR1 and CDR2 (germline): SNHLY, FYNNEI. The CDR3 has 15 amino acids. Trimming removed 3 bases from V and 0 bases from J; junction bases left unmatched: 3.

This clonotype was counted many times. The J gene is TRBJ1-4, the V gene TRBV5-5; 7 positions agree with TRBD1. The V gene end was trimmed by 3 bases and the J gene end by 0 bases; junction bases not matched to a gene: 2. The germline gives CDR1 SGHKS, CDR2 YYEKEE (reference sequence). This CDR3 comprises 15 residues. The CDR3 is CASSWDSSTNEKLFF. CDR3 bases: TGTGCCAGCAGCTGGGACAGTTCAACTAATGAAAAACTGTTTTTT.

The chain employs TRBV6-1 and TRBJ1-1, with D perhaps matching TRBD1 (6 bases). The V and J ends lost 2 bases and 4 bases respectively, with 14 bases between them. The CDR3 extends over 15 amino acids. Germline V CDR1 and CDR2: MNHNS, SASEGT. CDR3 sequence reads: CASSEPGARVTEAFF. In nucleotides, the CDR3 is TGTGCCAGCAGTGAACCAGGGGCGCGGGTCACTGAAGCTTTCTTT.

Many counts were recorded for this clonotype. V and J are TRBV7-3 and TRBJ2-5, with D tentatively TRBD1 (6 bases). Per germline, CDR1 SGHTA and CDR2 FQGTGA. The V gene lost 2 bases and the J gene lost 4 bases, with 8 bases spanning the gap. The CDR3 loop spans 13 amino acids. The CDR3 is CASSLDRTETQYF. The CDR3 DNA is TGTGCCAGCAGCTTAGACAGGACAGAGACCCAGTACTTC.

Many counts were recorded for this clonotype. V usage is TRBV7-9 and J usage is TRBJ1-6; unclear D gene. CDR1 SEHNR and CDR2 FQNEAQ come from the germline V gene (reference sequence). The CDR3 extends over 14 amino acids. V lost 0 bases and J 10 bases, leaving 10 bases between the germline ends. CDR3 region: CASSLASISSPLHF. The CDR3 DNA follows: TGTGCCAGCAGCTTAGCGTCCATTAGCTCACCCCTCCACTTT.

This clonotype has at least ten counts. The chain has TRBV6-5 and TRBJ2-3, with TRBD2 identical over 9 bases. The germline gives CDR1 MNHEY, CDR2 SVGAGI. V dropped 0 bases and J dropped 5; count of bases not matched to a gene: 9. This CDR3 has 17 residues. The CDR3 is CASSYSASGNRGDTQYF. The CDR3 DNA reads TGTGCCAGCAGTTACTCTGCTAGCGGGAACCGGGGAGATACGCAGTATTTT.

The table lists this clonotype with many counts. The chain couples TRBV5-5 to TRBJ1-2, with TRBD1 as a possible D gene (5 bases). The CDR3 totals 14 residues. V lost 1 base, J lost 0 bases, and 7 bases lay in between. In germline, CDR1 is SGHKS, CDR2 YYEKEE (reference sequence). CDR3: CASSLSGTNYGYTF. The CDR3 coding sequence is TGTGCCAGCAGCTTGTCAGGGACTAACTATGGCTACACCTTC.

This clonotype came up a few times. V is TRBV20-1 and J is TRBJ1-2, with D tentatively TRBD1 (6 bases). This CDR3 has 14 amino acids. The V gene lost 4 bases and the J gene lost 3 bases, with 15 bases spanning the gap. The V gene's germline CDR1 is DFQATT and CDR2 SNEGSKA (reference sequence). The CDR3 DNA sequence: TGCAGTGCTAAGCGGGGGCAGACTTACTATGGCTACACCTTC. Protein sequence: CSAKRGQTYYGYTF.

This clonotype was detected ten times or more. The chain recombines TRBV9 with TRBJ2-4, with 13 bases matching TRBD2. This CDR3 is built from 17 residues. Losses at the gene ends were 4 bases for V and 7 bases for J; bases not matched to a gene: 11. Germline V gene data show CDR1 as SGDLS and CDR2 as YYNGEE. CDR3 protein: CASSTGLAGEKGNIQYF. The CDR3 nucleotides are TGTGCCAGCAGCACCGGACTAGCGGGAGAAAAGGGGAACATTCAGTACTTC. The whole variable domain, filled in from reference TRBV9 and TRBJ2-4, reads DSGVTQTPKHLITATGQRVTLRCSPRSGDLSVYWYQQSLDQGLQFLIQYYNGEERAKGNILERFSAQQFPDLHSELNLSSLELGDSALYFCASSTGLAGEKGNIQYFGAGTRLSVL.

This clonotype has a count of ten or more. The chain couples TRBV7-9 to TRBJ2-3, with 14 positions matching TRBD2. CDR1 is SEHNR and CDR2 is FQNEAQ in the germline V gene (reference sequence). CDR3 size: 18 residues. V was clipped by 4 bases and J by 4 bases; unmatched bases: 10. The CDR3 sequence is CASSSPEGLAGDPDTQYF. CDR3 nucleotide sequence: TGTGCCAGCAGCTCCCCGGAGGGACTAGCGGGAGACCCAGATACGCAGTATTTT.